Shown below are 5 T cell receptor beta chains from a single sample sequenced in a study of cytomegalovirus exposure and HLA in healthy donors. PCR employed 60 Vbeta and 13 Jbeta primers. Clones were sequenced by immunoSEQ multiplex PCR, and TCRdb holds only the in-frame ones, with some missing. The data show fewer than 110,000 clones, with 65% to 85% seen just once and approximately 4% held by the top ten. The sample taken for sequencing was PBMCs. These receptors all stem from a man aged 45 to 65 in good health and CMV-seropositive.

The chain joins TRBV15 to TRBJ2-3; 7 nucleotides align to TRBD1. CDR3 length: 15 residues. V was clipped by 3 bases and J by 0 bases; unmatched bases: 3. Germline V gene sequence: CDR1 LNHNV, CDR2 YYDKDF (reference sequence). The CDR3 coding sequence is TGTGCCACCAGCAGCGGACAGGTTAGCACAGATACGCAGTATTTT. It specifies CATSSGQVSTDTQYF.

The chain has TRBV28 and TRBJ2-3, with D maybe TRBD1 (6 bases). Trimming removed 6 bases from V and 2 bases from J, with 15 bases in between. The CDR3 is made up of 15 amino acids. Germline CDR1 is MDHEN and CDR2 is SYDVKM. The CDR3: CASSYRQAITDTQYF. The CDR3 DNA follows: TGTGCCAGCAGCTACAGACAGGCGATCACAGATACGCAGTATTTT.

J is TRBJ1-1 and V is TRBV7-6; D remains ambiguous. V was cut by 5 bases and J by 0 bases, with 7 bases left in between. CDR1 and CDR2 from the germline V gene are SGHVS and FNYEAQ. The CDR3 spans 13 residues. This CDR3 reads CASSIGVNTEAFF. The CDR3, as DNA: TGTGCCAGCAGCATAGGAGTGAACACTGAAGCTTTCTTT. Complete variable domain (other parts from reference TRBV7-6 and TRBJ1-1): GAGVSQSPRYKVTKRGQDVALRCDPISGHVSLYWYRQALGQGPEFLTYFNYEAQQDKSGLPNDRFSAERPEGSISTLTIQRTEQRDSAMYRCASSIGVNTEAFFGQGTRLTVV.

This clone was seen a single time. The chain is built from TRBV5-6 and TRBJ2-5; D may be TRBD2 (6 bases). V was trimmed by 4 bases and J by 5 bases, leaving 24 bases between them. The CDR3 is 17 residues long. CDR1 is SGHDT, CDR2 YYEEEE, per germline. The CDR3 here is CASSPGGNRRYWETQYF. The CDR3 nucleotides are TGTGCCAGCAGCCCTGGCGGGAACAGGCGGTATTGGGAGACCCAGTACTTC.

V is TRBV28 and J is TRBJ1-1, with a tentative D call TRBD1 (6 bases). The CDR3 has 13 amino acids. Germline-derived CDR1 and CDR2 are MDHEN and SYDVKM. The V and J ends lost 10 bases and 3 bases respectively, with 15 bases between them. This chain's CDR3 is CATIQGRDTEAFF. The CDR3 DNA reads TGTGCCACGATACAGGGAAGGGACACTGAAGCTTTCTTT.